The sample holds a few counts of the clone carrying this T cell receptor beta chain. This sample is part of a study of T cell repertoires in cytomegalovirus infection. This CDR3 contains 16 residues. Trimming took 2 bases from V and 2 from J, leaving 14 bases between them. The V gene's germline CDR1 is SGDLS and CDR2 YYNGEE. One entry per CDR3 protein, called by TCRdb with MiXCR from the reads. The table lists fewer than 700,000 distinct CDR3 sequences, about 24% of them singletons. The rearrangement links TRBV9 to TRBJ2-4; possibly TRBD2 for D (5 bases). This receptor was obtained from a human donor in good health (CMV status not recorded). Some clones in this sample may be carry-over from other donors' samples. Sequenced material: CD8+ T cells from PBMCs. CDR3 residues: CASSVGSGASKNIQYF. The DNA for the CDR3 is TGTGCCAGCAGCGTGGGCAGCGGAGCTTCCAAAAACATTCAGTACTTC. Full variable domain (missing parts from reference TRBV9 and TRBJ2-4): DSGVTQTPKHLITATGQRVTLRCSPRSGDLSVYWYQQSLDQGLQFLIQYYNGEERAKGNILERFSAQQFPDLHSELNLSSLELGDSALYFCASSVGSGASKNIQYFGAGTRLSVL.